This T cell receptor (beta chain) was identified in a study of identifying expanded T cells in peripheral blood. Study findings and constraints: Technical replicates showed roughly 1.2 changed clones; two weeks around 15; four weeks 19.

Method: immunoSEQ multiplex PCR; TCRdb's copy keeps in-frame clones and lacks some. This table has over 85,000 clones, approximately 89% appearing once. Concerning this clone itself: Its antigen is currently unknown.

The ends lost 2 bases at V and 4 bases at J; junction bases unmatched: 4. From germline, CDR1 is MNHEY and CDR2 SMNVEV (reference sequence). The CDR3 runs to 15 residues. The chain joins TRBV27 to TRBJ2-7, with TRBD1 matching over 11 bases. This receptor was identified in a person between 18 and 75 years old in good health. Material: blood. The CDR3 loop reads CASSLGTGGSYEQYF. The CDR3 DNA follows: TGTGCCAGCAGTTTAGGGACAGGGGGGTCGTACGAGCAGTACTTC.